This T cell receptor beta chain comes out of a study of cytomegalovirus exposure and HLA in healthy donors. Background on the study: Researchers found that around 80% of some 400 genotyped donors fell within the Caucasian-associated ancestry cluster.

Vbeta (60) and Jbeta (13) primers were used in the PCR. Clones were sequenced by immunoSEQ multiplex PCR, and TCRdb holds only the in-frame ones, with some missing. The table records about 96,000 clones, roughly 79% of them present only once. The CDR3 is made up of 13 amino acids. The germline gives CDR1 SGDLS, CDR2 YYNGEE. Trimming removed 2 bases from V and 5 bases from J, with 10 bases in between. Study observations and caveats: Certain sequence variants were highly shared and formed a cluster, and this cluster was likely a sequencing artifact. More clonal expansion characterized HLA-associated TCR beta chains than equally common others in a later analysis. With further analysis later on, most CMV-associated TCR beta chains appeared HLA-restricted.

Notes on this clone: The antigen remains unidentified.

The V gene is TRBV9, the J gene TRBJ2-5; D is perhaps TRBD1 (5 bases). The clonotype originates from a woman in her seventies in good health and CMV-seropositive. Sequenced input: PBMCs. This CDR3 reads CASSVQGAETQYF. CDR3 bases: TGTGCCAGCAGCGTTCAGGGTGCGGAGACCCAGTACTTC. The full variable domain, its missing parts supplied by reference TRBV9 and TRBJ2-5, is DSGVTQTPKHLITATGQRVTLRCSPRSGDLSVYWYQQSLDQGLQFLIQYYNGEERAKGNILERFSAQQFPDLHSELNLSSLELGDSALYFCASSVQGAETQYFGPGTRLLVL.